The 27 T cell receptor beta chains listed next were all sequenced from one sample in a study of tumour-infiltrating T cells in Burkitt lymphoma. The assay was immunoSEQ multiplex PCR, and TCRdb's table has in-frame clones only and misses some. The sample lists tens of thousands of clones, less than 35% occurring once. Sample: tumor tissue. Receptor source: a human donor with Burkitt lymphoma.

This clone was observed a handful of times. The chain couples TRBV14 to TRBJ1-1; a possible D gene is TRBD1 (5 bases). This CDR3 is 13 amino acids long. The germline V gene encodes CDR1 SGHDN and CDR2 FVKESK. Deletions cut 6 bases from V and 3 bases from J, with 11 bases between. The CDR3 reads CASSEGPDTEAFF. The CDR3 DNA is TGTGCCAGCAGTGAGGGGCCGGACACTGAAGCTTTCTTT.

V is TRBV7-7 and J is TRBJ2-3, with TRBD2 matching over 7 bases. V lost 8 bases to trimming and J lost 0 bases; unmatched junction nucleotides: 8. Germline V lookup: CDR1 SSHAT, CDR2 FNYEAQ (reference sequence). The CDR3 sequence is 15 residues long. Written as DNA, the CDR3 is TGTGCCAGCTCGGCTAGCGGAGTTAGCACAGATACGCAGTATTTT. It encodes CASSASGVSTDTQYF. Drawing the rest from reference TRBV7-7 and TRBJ2-3, the complete variable domain is GAGVSQSPRYKVTKRGQDVTLRCDPISSHATLYWYQQALGQGPEFLTYFNYEAQPDKSGLPSDRFSAERPEGSISTLTIQRTEQRDSAMYRCASSASGVSTDTQYFGPGTRLTVL.

The chain joins TRBV2 to TRBJ1-5; no firm D call. The V gene's germline CDR1 is SNHLY and CDR2 FYNNEI. This CDR3 is 12 amino acids long. V was shortened by 8 bases and J by 4 bases, with 9 bases between the two germline ends. The CDR3 region is CASGTVNQPQHF. The CDR3 region has the DNA TGTGCCAGCGGCACGGTAAATCAGCCCCAGCATTTT.

This clone has more than one count but fewer than ten. The rearrangement links TRBV6-5 to TRBJ2-7, with D tentatively TRBD2 (6 bases). Germline loops: CDR1 MNHEY, CDR2 SVGAGI. This CDR3 spans 13 amino acids. V dropped 0 bases and J dropped 6 bases, with 9 bases sitting between them. The CDR3 loop is CASSYSEGIEQYF. The CDR3 DNA reads TGTGCCAGCAGTTACTCGGAGGGGATCGAGCAGTACTTC.

The chain links TRBV29-1 to TRBJ1-1; D remains ambiguous. The germline V gene has CDR1 SQVTM and CDR2 ANQGSEA. This CDR3 has 13 amino acids. The V end lost 2 bases, the J end lost 0 bases, and 7 bases lay between the germline ends. The CDR3 bases are TGCAGCGTTGAACGGCAGCTGAACACTGAAGCTTTCTTT. Translation gives CSVERQLNTEAFF.

The V and J genes are TRBV10-2 and TRBJ2-5; D gene unclear. The CDR3 is made up of 14 amino acids. Deletions cut 7 bases from V and 1 base from J, with 13 bases between. CDR1 and CDR2 from the germline V gene are WSHSY and SAAADI. CDR3 nucleotide sequence: TGCGCCAGCACTCCGGTGGGGATCCAAGAGACCCAGTACTTC. As protein: CASTPVGIQETQYF.

The chain has TRBV14 and TRBJ1-3, with D hard to call. This CDR3 region has 16 residues. V shed 1 base and J shed 2 bases, with 12 bases lying between them. CDR1 is SGHDN and CDR2 is FVKESK in the germline V gene. The CDR3 DNA is TGTGCCAGCAGCCAAGTGTGGGCTATTACTGGAAACACCATATATTTT. Its protein is CASSQVWAITGNTIYF.

This clone was seen more than once but under ten times. This sequence joins TRBV7-9 and TRBJ1-2; maybe TRBD1 (5 bases). This CDR3 comprises 16 residues. CDR1 and CDR2 from the germline V gene are SEHNR and FQNEAQ (reference sequence). V lost 5 bases, J lost 4 bases, and 20 bases lay in between. The CDR3 nucleotides read TGTGCCAGCAGCAGACTTGGGGGGACCGCGTTCTATGGCTACACCTTC. Translation gives CASSRLGGTAFYGYTF.

The rearrangement uses TRBV4-2 and TRBJ2-7, with D possibly TRBD1 on 6 matching bases. The CDR3 length is 15 residues. Trimming took 0 bases from V and 6 from J, leaving 15 bases between them. Germline CDR1 and CDR2: LGHNA and YNFKEQ. The CDR3: CASSQEPGALGEQYF. CDR3 coding DNA: TGTGCCAGCAGCCAAGAACCAGGGGCCCTAGGCGAGCAGTACTTC.

This clone came up a few times. This chain joins TRBV10-3 and TRBJ2-1, with D possibly TRBD2 on 5 matching bases. The CDR3 sequence is 10 residues long. The V end lost 8 bases, the J end lost 7 bases, and 6 bases lay between the germline ends. Germline CDR1 reads ENHRY; CDR2 reads SYGVKD. The CDR3 DNA reads as TGTGCCATCGGGGAGAATGAGCAGTTCTTC. Translated: CAIGENEQFF.

This clone was observed once. The chain uses TRBV10-2 and TRBJ2-1, with 12 positions matching TRBD2. The CDR3 is 20 amino acids. Germline CDR1 is WSHSY and CDR2 is SAAADI. Germline trimming cut 3 bases from V and 0 bases from J; bases unmatched to any gene: 12. The DNA for the CDR3 is TGCGCCAGCAGTGATCTAGGACTAGCGGGGTGGTTTAGCTCCTACAATGAGCAGTTCTTC. It is translated as CASSDLGLAGWFSSYNEQFF.

This chain joins TRBV7-2 and TRBJ2-1; D gene uncertain. Trimming stripped 1 base from V and 7 bases from J, with 8 bases between. Per germline, CDR1 SGHTA and CDR2 FQGNSA. The CDR3 runs to 13 residues. The chain's CDR3 is CASSLGSMNEQFF. The DNA of the CDR3 is TGTGCCAGCAGCTTAGGGAGTATGAATGAGCAGTTCTTC.

This sequence joins TRBV5-1 and TRBJ2-6, with D uncertain. The CDR3 has 15 residues. Germline V lookup: CDR1 SGHRS, CDR2 YFSETQ. Trimming took 4 bases from V and 4 from J, leaving 12 bases between them. The CDR3 loop reads CASSATLGGANVLTF. In DNA form, the CDR3 reads TGCGCCAGCAGCGCGACCCTAGGGGGGGCCAACGTCCTGACTTTC.

This clone was detected only a few times. The V gene is TRBV28, the J gene TRBJ1-2; 7 nucleotides align to TRBD1. This CDR3 is built from 15 residues. Trimming at V came to 7 bases and at J to 0 bases, leaving 8 bases not matched to a gene. Germline V lookup: CDR1 MDHEN, CDR2 SYDVKM. The CDR3: CASTTPQGANYGYTF. The CDR3 region has the DNA TGTGCCAGCACGACCCCTCAGGGGGCTAACTATGGCTACACCTTC.

The J gene is TRBJ2-7, the V gene TRBV29-1; TRBD1 matches at 10 bases. Germline values: CDR1 SQVTM, CDR2 ANQGSEA. This CDR3 is built from 16 residues. V gave up 0 bases and J gave up 3 bases; unmatched junction bases: 8. This CDR3 is CSVEDKGTGESYEQYF. CDR3 nucleotides: TGCAGCGTTGAAGATAAGGGGACAGGGGAAAGCTACGAGCAGTACTTC.

The V call is TRBV15, the J call TRBJ1-5; D gene unclear. The germline V gene has CDR1 LNHNV and CDR2 YYDKDF (reference sequence). There are 14 residues in the CDR3. V was pared by 2 bases and J by 6 bases, with 11 bases between. The CDR3 region is CATSRPTFGQPQHF. The CDR3 nucleotides read TGTGCCACCAGCAGACCGACCTTTGGTCAGCCCCAGCATTTT.

V usage is TRBV5-6 and J usage is TRBJ1-4; the D gene is possibly TRBD1 (5 bases). The CDR3 extends over 17 amino acids. CDR1 is SGHDT, CDR2 YYEEEE, per germline. The ends were cut back, 4 bases at V and 8 bases at J, with 24 bases in the middle. The CDR3 here is CASSTRVSGLVFEKLFF. In DNA form, the CDR3 reads TGTGCCAGCAGCACCAGGGTCTCAGGTCTTGTATTCGAAAAACTGTTTTTT.

The CDR3: CAISEWPGHSNTEAFF. CDR3 nucleotide sequence: TGTGCCATCAGTGAGTGGCCGGGACACTCCAACACTGAAGCTTTCTTT. This chain uses TRBV10-3 with TRBJ1-1, with D perhaps matching TRBD1 (6 bases). V lost 1 base and J lost 2, with 14 bases in between. This CDR3 has 16 amino acids. Germline values: CDR1 ENHRY, CDR2 SYGVKD.

CDR3 sequence (DNA): TGTGCCAGCAGCACCTCCCTTTTAGCGGGGGGAGGAGAGACCCAGTACTTC. Protein product: CASSTSLLAGGGETQYF. The chain uses TRBV13 and TRBJ2-5; 10 bases match TRBD2. The CDR3 is 17 amino acids. Germline loops: CDR1 PRHDT, CDR2 FYEKMQ (reference sequence). V trimming: 5 bases; J trimming: 4 bases; junction bases outside the gene matches: 13.

The gene calls are TRBV5-8 and TRBJ2-4; no firm D call. Trimming shortened V by 2 bases and J by 0 bases, and 6 bases separated the two germline ends. CDR1 and CDR2 (germline): SGHTS, YDEGEE. CDR3 length: 14 amino acids. CDR3 loop: CASSLGLAKNIQYF. Here the CDR3 DNA reads TGTGCCAGCAGCTTAGGCCTAGCCAAAAACATTCAGTACTTC.

The chain has TRBV7-2 and TRBJ1-2, with a weak D call TRBD1 (5 bases). The CDR3 is made up of 13 amino acids. Deletions cut 2 bases from V and 7 bases from J, with 11 bases between. CDR1 and CDR2 from the germline V gene are SGHTA and FQGNSA. CDR3 coding DNA: TGTGCCAGCAGCTTACGGCCAGGGAGTGGCTACACCTTC. Its translation is CASSLRPGSGYTF.

The CDR3 sequence: CASSLGRKGSFPYEQYF. CDR3 DNA sequence: TGTGCCAGCAGCTTGGGGAGGAAGGGATCTTTCCCTTACGAGCAGTACTTC. The rearrangement joins TRBV13 to TRBJ2-7, with TRBD2 as a possible D gene (6 bases). The germline V gene has CDR1 PRHDT and CDR2 FYEKMQ (reference sequence). V dropped 3 bases and J dropped 4 bases, with 22 bases sitting between them. The CDR3 sequence is 17 residues long.

The chain combines TRBV7-9 with TRBJ1-1, with a weak D call TRBD1 (5 bases). Germline assignment: CDR1 SEHNR and CDR2 FQNEAQ (reference sequence). Trimming cost V 6 bases and J 0 bases, with 20 bases left between them. The CDR3 is made up of 17 amino acids. CDR3 residues: CASRNPRGGGVNTEAFF. Written as DNA, the CDR3 is TGTGCCAGCAGAAACCCACGAGGCGGAGGGGTGAACACTGAAGCTTTCTTT.

The gene calls are TRBV7-8 and TRBJ2-7; D unclear. CDR3 size: 14 residues. Germline V lookup: CDR1 SGHVS, CDR2 FQNEAQ. Trimming left V 2 bases short and J 4 bases short, with 12 bases between. CDR3 nucleotides: TGTGCCAGCAGCTTACAGGTTCGGGCGTACGAGCAGTACTTC. Encoded protein: CASSLQVRAYEQYF.

Here the CDR3 reads CSVRTFSRNEQFF. CDR3 coding DNA: TGCAGCGTTAGGACTTTCAGTAGGAATGAGCAGTTCTTC. V is TRBV29-1 and J is TRBJ2-1; D is perhaps TRBD2 (5 bases). CDR1 is SQVTM, CDR2 ANQGSEA, per germline. This CDR3 region has 13 residues. V was cut by 5 bases and J by 7 bases, with 15 bases left in between.

The chain employs TRBV6-1 and TRBJ1-1; 7 positions match TRBD1. The germline CDR1 and CDR2 sequences are MNHNS and SASEGT. Trimming took 8 bases from V and 6 from J; bases not matched to a gene: 3. The CDR3 runs to 11 residues. The CDR3 DNA reads as TGTGCCAGCCAGGGGGGGGCTGAAGCTTTCTTT. Protein: CASQGGAEAFF.

This clone was counted between two and nine times. As DNA, the CDR3 is TGCGCCAGCAGCCAAGATGTAGCGGGTCCGAGGACCCAGTACTTC. It yields the protein CASSQDVAGPRTQYF. The rearrangement uses TRBV4-3 and TRBJ2-5; 7 bases are a match to TRBD2. Germline V gene data show CDR1 as LGHNA and CDR2 as YSLEER. The CDR3 is 15 amino acids. V was clipped by 0 bases and J by 7 bases; unmatched bases: 8.